The present T cell receptor beta chain was sequenced within a study of glioma-infiltrating T cells after dendritic cell vaccination. In germline, CDR1 is GTSNPN, CDR2 SVGIG (reference sequence). Trimming pared 3 bases from V and 2 bases from J, leaving 16 bases between. CDR3 size: 15 residues. This clone was detected a few times. Input was about 2 ug genomic DNA, or all available if less. The protocol was immunoSEQ multiplex PCR, while the TCRdb copy is restricted to in-frame clones and leaves out a portion. The table has around 90,000 clones, approximately 81% seen once. The sequencing used blood, collected before dendritic cell vaccination. The chain has TRBV30 and TRBJ2-5; tentative D call: TRBD2 (6 bases). The receptor was derived from a human donor with glioblastoma. The CDR3 DNA reads TGTGCCTGGAGGGGTACTAGCAGGTTTCAAGAGACCCAGTACTTC. It encodes CAWRGTSRFQETQYF.